A selection of T cell receptor beta chains follows, all from one sample in a study of CD8 T cells in Susac syndrome. TCRdb reprocessed the immunoSEQ multiplex PCR reads via MiXCR and lists one record per CDR3 protein. This table holds roughly 200,000 distinct CDR3 sequences, roughly 94% found once. The sequencing input was CD4+ T cells from PBMCs. The receptors come from a human donor with Susac syndrome. CDR3s include the opening cysteine and the closing phenylalanine or tryptophan. The D gene is left open where the match is weak.

v_gene	j_gene	d_gene	CDR3aa	CDR3nt
TRBV5-6	TRBJ2-2	TRBD2	CASTELAGNTGELFF	TGTGCCAGCACCGAACTAGCGGGGAACACCGGGGAGCTGTTTTTT
TRBV5-6	TRBJ1-1	.	CASSSLKRTASTEAFF	TGTGCCAGCAGCAGCCTCAAACGGACAGCAAGCACTGAAGCTTTCTTT
TRBV18	TRBJ2-1	TRBD2	CASSPPGTSGTNEQFF	TGTGCCAGCTCACCTCCCGGGACTAGCGGGACCAATGAGCAGTTCTTC
TRBV28	TRBJ1-2	.	CASSLWGSGMGRDYGYTF	TGTGCCAGCAGTTTATGGGGATCAGGGATGGGCAGGGACTATGGCTACACCTTC
TRBV19	TRBJ2-3	.	CASSKFSSTDTQYF	TGTGCCAGTAGTAAGTTCAGTAGCACAGATACGCAGTATTTT
TRBV7-9	TRBJ2-7	TRBD1	CASSDPGTGAYEQYF	TGTGCCAGCAGCGACCCCGGGACAGGGGCCTACGAGCAGTACTTC
TRBV30	TRBJ1-6	.	CAWGSSYNSPLHF	TGTGCCTGGGGGAGCTCCTATAATTCACCCCTCCACTTT
TRBV3-1	TRBJ2-7	.	CASSQEVSSYEQYF	TGTGCCAGCAGCCAAGAGGTTAGTTCCTACGAGCAGTACTTC
TRBV3-1	TRBJ2-5	.	CASSQDSRRRTQYF	TGTGCCAGCAGCCAAGATTCCCGCCGGCGGACCCAGTACTTC
TRBV30	TRBJ1-2	.	CAWSEQGYGYTF	TGTGCCTGGAGCGAACAAGGGTATGGCTACACCTTC
TRBV20-1	TRBJ2-2	.	CSAKKGLNPRDGELFF	TGCAGTGCGAAAAAGGGACTTAACCCAAGGGACGGGGAGCTGTTTTTT
TRBV13	TRBJ2-1	.	CASSLERLADEQFF	TGTGCCAGCAGCTTAGAGCGGTTAGCTGATGAGCAGTTCTTC
TRBV30	TRBJ2-2	TRBD2	CAWSSGLNTGELFF	TGTGCCTGGTCTAGCGGGTTGAACACCGGGGAGCTGTTTTTT
TRBV29-1	TRBJ2-3	.	CSVEDPTGRDTQYF	TGCAGCGTTGAAGACCCCACGGGAAGGGATACGCAGTATTTT
TRBV28	TRBJ2-6	.	CASWGGQVASGANVLTF	TGTGCCAGTTGGGGTGGTCAGGTTGCCTCTGGGGCCAACGTCCTGACTTTC
TRBV3-1	TRBJ1-2	.	CASSLLGVPNYGYTF	TGTGCCAGCAGCCTCCTAGGGGTTCCTAACTATGGCTACACCTTC
TRBV20-1	TRBJ2-1	TRBD2	CSARRAGGSDEQFF	TGCAGTGCTAGACGAGCGGGAGGGTCGGATGAGCAGTTCTTC
TRBV5-1	TRBJ2-1	TRBD2	CASSPGTSGRDEQFF	TGCGCCAGCAGCCCAGGGACTAGCGGGAGGGATGAGCAGTTCTTC
TRBV3-1	TRBJ1-2	TRBD1	CASSQGTGGDGYTF	TGTGCCAGCAGCCAAGGGACAGGGGGCGATGGCTACACCTTC
TRBV29-1	TRBJ1-2	TRBD1	CSVPGQGLVDGYTF	TGCAGCGTCCCGGGACAGGGCCTTGTGGACGGCTACACCTTC
TRBV5-1	TRBJ1-1	TRBD1	CASSLAGQGSEAFF	TGCGCCAGCAGCTTGGCGGGACAGGGGTCTGAAGCTTTCTTT
TRBV2	TRBJ2-3	.	CASRRDSRADTQYF	TGTGCCAGCAGGCGGGACTCTCGAGCAGATACGCAGTATTTT
TRBV18	TRBJ2-7	TRBD2	CASSPPGLADEQYF	TGTGCCAGCTCACCACCCGGACTAGCGGACGAGCAGTACTTC
TRBV2	TRBJ2-7	.	CASSEGRSSYEQYF	TGTGCCAGCAGTGAAGGGCGGAGCTCCTACGAGCAGTACTTC
TRBV28	TRBJ2-4	.	CASSPGAKNIQYF	TGTGCCAGCAGTCCCGGGGCCAAAAACATTCAGTACTTC
TRBV30	TRBJ1-5	.	CAWSVGWREGGNQPQHF	TGTGCCTGGAGTGTTGGGTGGAGGGAGGGTGGCAATCAGCCCCAGCATTTT